The rows below give T cell receptor beta chains drawn from one sample of a study of blood T cell repertoires in COVID-19. The protocol was immunoSEQ multiplex PCR, while the TCRdb copy is restricted to in-frame clones and leaves out a portion. The sample lists about 180,000 clones, roughly 88% seen once, with roughly 9.8% in the top ten. The sample was peripheral blood. These receptors were collected from a woman aged 80 or older with acute or convalescent COVID-19. CDR3s include the opening cysteine and the closing phenylalanine or tryptophan.

TRBV5-6	CASSLGHSEKLFF
TRBV6-1	CASSEVGEDIQYF
TRBV12-5	CASGLGDRSDTQYF
TRBV27	CASSRLAGASHGELFF
TRBV4-1	CASSQSSEGARPYNEQFF
TRBV5-8	CASISGLVMNTEAFF
TRBV3-1/TRBV3-2	CASSQDKGANEKLFF
TRBV12-3/TRBV12-4	CASSFGGDQPQHF
TRBV12-3/TRBV12-4	CASSLASQETQYF
TRBV18	CASSPRLAGVGDTGELFF
TRBV15	CATSRDRWTGDPSYNEQFF
TRBV4-1	CASSLFGGGDYGYTF
TRBV7-6	CASSLAHPRGGYYNEQFF
TRBV3-1/TRBV3-2	CASSLGQNYGYTF
TRBV13	CASSPAGGSSTEAFF
TRBV2	CASSTGTGEHF
TRBV27	CASSTISGKTTNYGYTF
TRBV19	CASSTGQGARNEQFF
TRBV18	CASSPPGRRGDPDTQYF
TRBV3-1/TRBV3-2	CASSPRSSNQPQHF
TRBV9	CASSSLLAGELFF
TRBV5-4	CASSLTGTLYTGELFF
TRBV11-2	CASSLPGNYGYTF
TRBV5-1	CASTFRLAGNNEQFF
TRBV2	CASIGWGQSGNTIYF
TRBV5-1	CASSFATGQETGNTIYF
TRBV7-8	CASSPGGAGGLEQYF
TRBV20-1	CSASIWLAGARF
TRBV15	CATSRGTSGGAGELFF
TRBV5-1	CASSQGHRSYEQYF
TRBV5-6	CASSPAGQQETQYF
TRBV5-5	CASRFPGSKRGYTF
TRBV9	CASSLLSGTSGGYEQFF
TRBV10-1	CASSRGVGYGYTF
TRBV5-1	CASSLLGGTGAGELFF
TRBV9	CASSVATGGEAPGDEQFF
TRBV6-5	CASSYADRVYGYTF
TRBV3-1/TRBV3-2	CASKFGENTEAFF
TRBV4-1	CASSQDRRAYEQYF
TRBV19	CASSGQGGPNYGYTF
TRBV7-9	CASSPGGLGEQYF
TRBV5-1	CASSTPGLAAPQRELFF
TRBV25-1	CASRDNGGVNSPLHF
TRBV5-1	CASSLGTGFGQPQHF
TRBV3-1/TRBV3-2	CASSQGGDGDTEAFF
TRBV2	CASRGTGVGGYTF
TRBV12-3/TRBV12-4	CASSQDSNYGYTF
TRBV5-4	CASSWQDTQYF
TRBV2	CARGTGDQPQHF
TRBV19	CASRPPQGTGYTQYF
TRBV7-9	CASSLGVGMGYEQYF
TRBV6-5	CASTDGTTYNSPLHF
TRBV3-1/TRBV3-2	CASSLKGQGELFF